This is a list of T cell receptor beta chains from one sample in a study of cytomegalovirus exposure and HLA in healthy donors. Generated by immunoSEQ multiplex PCR, the TCRdb table keeps only in-frame clones and is missing some. The sample consists of roughly 110,000 clones, around 77% of them appearing once. The sequenced sample was PBMCs. These receptors were obtained from a young woman in good health and CMV-seropositive. Each CDR3 is given with its conserved first and last residue. A D gene is named only where the DNA matches it firmly. Where a row states a size, it is once, few, many or the class of an expanded clone; other rows omit it.

TRBJ1-2,TRBV6-1,.,14,TRBD1,TGTGCTAGCAGTGAAGGAACAGGGGGCTCTGGCTACACCTTC,CASSEGTGGSGYTF
TRBJ2-7,TRBV6-1,.,13,.,TGTGCCAGCAGTGAATTGGGCAGGTCCGAGCAGTACTTC,CASSELGRSEQYF
TRBJ2-7,TRBV7-9,.,11,.,TGTGCCAGCAGCTTTACATACGAGCAGTACTTC,CASSFTYEQYF
TRBJ1-1,TRBV6-1,.,12,TRBD1,TGTGCCAGCAGGGGGGGGACAGGTGAAGCTTTCTTT,CASRGGTGEAFF
TRBJ1-2,TRBV5-1,.,13,.,TGCGCCAGCAGCTTGGAGCGGGGGGATGGCTACACCTTC,CASSLERGDGYTF
TRBJ1-1,TRBV7-9,.,12,.,TGTGCCAGCAGCCTGGGGGGGGCTGAAGCTTTCTTT,CASSLGGAEAFF
TRBJ2-1,TRBV27,.,17,TRBD1,TGTGCCAGCAGTTTATACCTCCCGGGACAGGGGGTTAATGAGCAGTTCTTC,CASSLYLPGQGVNEQFF
TRBJ2-7,TRBV5-1,.,14,.,TGCGCCAGCAGCGTCATAGGGGGTACCTACGAGCAGTACTTC,CASSVIGGTYEQYF
TRBJ2-3,TRBV7-9,.,12,.,TGTTCCAGCAGCTTACTCACAGATACGCAGTATTTT,CSSSLLTDTQYF
TRBJ2-1,TRBV27,.,18,TRBD2,TGTGCCAGCAGCCTCCTCGGGGGGAGCGGAAGCTCCTACAATGAGCAGTTCTTC,CASSLLGGSGSSYNEQFF
TRBJ1-1,TRBV6-5,.,13,.,TGTGCCAGCAGTTATAGGAGAGGCGCTGAAGCTTTCTTT,CASSYRRGAEAFF
TRBJ2-1,TRBV10-3,.,15,TRBD1,TGTGCCATCAGTGAGCCTGGACAGGGGGGGAATGAGCAGTTCTTC,CAISEPGQGGNEQFF
TRBJ1-2,TRBV7-2,few,15,.,TGTGCCAGCAGCCCCGCCGGACAGTCTCCCTATGGCTACACCTTC,CASSPAGQSPYGYTF
TRBJ2-1,TRBV6-5,.,13,TRBD2,TGTGCCAGCCTGAACGGGGGGGGCAATGAGCAGTTCTTC,CASLNGGGNEQFF
TRBJ2-3,TRBV2,once,15,TRBD2,TGTGCCAGCAGTGGGAGCGGGAGGGGTCCAGATACGCAGTATTTT,CASSGSGRGPDTQYF
TRBJ1-4,TRBV5-1,.,14,.,TGCGCCAGCAGCTTCGACAGCCGTGAGGAAAAACTGTTTTTT,CASSFDSREEKLFF
TRBJ1-5,TRBV4-1,.,17,.,TGCGCCAGCAGCCAAGAGGCATGGGGAGATAGCAATCAGCCCCAGCATTTT,CASSQEAWGDSNQPQHF
TRBJ1-2,TRBV6-1,.,11,.,TGTGCCAGCAACGGTAACTATGGCTACACCTTC,CASNGNYGYTF
TRBJ1-2,TRBV5-1,.,16,TRBD1,TGCGCCAGCAGCTCCCCGGGACAGGTCTACTTCAATGGCTACACCTTC,CASSSPGQVYFNGYTF
TRBJ2-2,TRBV5-1,.,18,TRBD2,TGCGCCAGCAGCTTGGGAGGTAGCGGGAAAGTAGGCACCGGGGAGCTGTTTTTT,CASSLGGSGKVGTGELFF
TRBJ1-1,TRBV7-9,.,12,.,TGTGCCAGCAGCTTGCGGGGTGATGAAGCTTTCTTT,CASSLRGDEAFF
TRBJ1-2,TRBV5-4,.,14,.,TGTGCCAGCAGCCCCACGCAGGCCAACTATGGCTACACCTTC,CASSPTQANYGYTF
TRBJ2-5,TRBV7-9,.,17,TRBD2,TGTGCCAGCAGCCTAGGGAGCGGGGCGTTTTTCAAAGAGACCCAGTACTTC,CASSLGSGAFFKETQYF
TRBJ2-2,TRBV4-1,.,15,.,TGCGCCAGCAGCCAAGATTTGCCACTACCCGGGGAGCTGTTTTTT,CASSQDLPLPGELFF
TRBJ2-7,TRBV11-3,.,16,TRBD2,TGTGCCAGCAGCTTCCCCTTAAGGGAGGGCCCCTACGAGCAGTACTTC,CASSFPLREGPYEQYF
TRBJ1-4,TRBV7-9,.,13,TRBD1,TGTGCCAGCAGGACAGGGCTTAATGAAAAACTGTTTTTT,CASRTGLNEKLFF
TRBJ1-1,TRBV27,.,12,.,TGTGCCAGCGGAGACTTTGACACTGAAGCTTTCTTT,CASGDFDTEAFF
TRBJ1-5,TRBV19,.,13,.,TGTGCCAGTAGTATGAGTTCGGGAGGGCCCCAGCATTTT,CASSMSSGGPQHF
TRBJ1-2,TRBV5-6,.,14,TRBD1,TGTGCCAGCAGCTTCTCCACAGGGGGCTATGGCTACGCCTTC,CASSFSTGGYGYAF
TRBJ2-2,TRBV5-4,once,18,TRBD2,TGTGCCAGCAGAAGCGGGACTAGCGGGAGTAGGAACACCGGGGAGCTGTTTTTT,CASRSGTSGSRNTGELFF
TRBJ2-7,TRBV11-2,few,17,TRBD2,TGTGCCAGCAGCTCCTTCCCGTCTAGCGGGAGTGGTTACGAGCAGTACTTC,CASSSFPSSGSGYEQYF
TRBJ2-7,TRBV5-1,once,15,.,TGCGCCAGCAGCTTGGGGTCGACAAGCTCCTACGAGCAGTACTTC,CASSLGSTSSYEQYF
TRBJ1-5,TRBV29-1,.,12,.,TGCAGCGTTGGGGTCGGAGGACAGCCCCAGCATTTT,CSVGVGGQPQHF
TRBJ2-1,TRBV5-1,.,14,TRBD1,TGCGCCAGCAGCCTAGGACAGGGGGGCGATGAGCAGTTCTTC,CASSLGQGGDEQFF
TRBJ1-1,TRBV2,many,13,TRBD1,TGTGCCAGCACCAGACAGGGAAACACTGAAGCTTTCTTT,CASTRQGNTEAFF
TRBJ1-1,TRBV6-6,.,14,TRBD1,TGTGCCAGCAGCCGAACAGGGGGGGACACTGAAGCTTTCTTT,CASSRTGGDTEAFF
TRBJ1-6,TRBV9,.,21,TRBD1,TGTGCCAGCAGCGTATCCTTGAATTTAGGGGGCAGTTGGGGTTTTGATTCACCCCTCCACTTT,CASSVSLNLGGSWGFDSPLHF
TRBJ2-5,TRBV11-2,.,13,.,TGTGCCAGCAGCTTACTGAGCCAAGAGACCCAGTACTTC,CASSLLSQETQYF
TRBJ2-1,TRBV27,.,15,TRBD2,TGTGCCAGCAGTTTTTCTAGCGGGATCTACAATGAGCAGTTCTTC,CASSFSSGIYNEQFF
TRBJ2-5,TRBV10-3,.,19,TRBD1,TGTGCCATCAGTACCGGGACAGGGGGATCCGGCGGGAGCTGGGAGACCCAGTACTTC,CAISTGTGGSGGSWETQYF
TRBJ2-5,TRBV19,.,15,TRBD1,TGTGCCAGTAGTATAGGGACAGGGGGACAAGAGACCCAGTACTTC,CASSIGTGGQETQYF
TRBJ2-5,TRBV7-3,.,14,.,TGTGCCAGCAGCTTACGAGCGGACGAAGAGACCCAGTACTTC,CASSLRADEETQYF
TRBJ1-1,TRBV5-1,.,15,TRBD1,TGCGCCAGCAGCGGAACCGGACAGGGTTACACTGAAGCTTTCTTT,CASSGTGQGYTEAFF
TRBJ1-2,TRBV7-9,few,14,.,TGTGCCAGCAGCTTAGAAGGGGCAGCAGATGGCTACACCTTC,CASSLEGAADGYTF
TRBJ2-2,TRBV19,.,15,TRBD1,TGTGCCAGTAGTATTGGGACAGCCGGCACCGGGGAGCTGTTTTTT,CASSIGTAGTGELFF
TRBJ2-1,TRBV6-5,.,15,TRBD2,TGTGCCAGCAGTCCGGGACTAGCTAACTGGGATGAGCAGTTCTTC,CASSPGLANWDEQFF
TRBJ2-3,TRBV27,once,15,.,TGTGCCAGCAGTTACGGGACTGGGTGGGGTGATACGCAGTATTTT,CASSYGTGWGDTQYF
TRBJ2-3,TRBV21-1,.,19,.,TGTGCCAGCAGCAAAGGCCGGCCTTTCAAGCGGGGGGGCTCAGATACGCAGTATTTT,CASSKGRPFKRGGSDTQYF
TRBJ2-5,TRBV5-1,.,14,.,TGCGCCAGCAGCTTCAGCCAGGGCGTAGAGACCCAGTACTTC,CASSFSQGVETQYF
TRBJ2-7,TRBV28,.,15,TRBD2,TGTGCCAGCAGTTCTCCCCCGGGGGGTGGCTACGAGCAGTACTTC,CASSSPPGGGYEQYF
TRBJ2-1,TRBV10-3,.,14,.,TGTGCCATCATGGGACTCCAACCCGTAAGTGAGCAGTTCTTC,CAIMGLQPVSEQFF
TRBJ2-2,TRBV27,few,20,TRBD2,TGTGCCAGCAGTTTGTTAAGCGTAGAGCGGGAGGGTCAGACTAACGGGGAGCTGTTTTTT,CASSLLSVEREGQTNGELFF
TRBJ1-5,TRBV6-1,.,15,.,TGTGCCAGCAGTGAAGTACACTATAGCAATCAGCCCCAGCATTTT,CASSEVHYSNQPQHF
TRBJ2-1,TRBV6-1,.,15,.,TGTGCCAGCAGCTCTACAGGGACCCCCTACAATGAGCAGTTCTTC,CASSSTGTPYNEQFF
TRBJ1-1,TRBV5-4,.,14,.,TGTGCCAGCTCATTCCTGGGGGGGGATACTGAAGCTTTCTTT,CASSFLGGDTEAFF
TRBJ1-2,TRBV12-2,.,12,.,TGTGCAAGTCGCTTCCAAGACACTGGCTACACCTTC,CASRFQDTGYTF
TRBJ1-1,TRBV15,.,15,.,TGTGCCACCAGCAGAGGTACGCAGTTGAACACTGAAGCTTTCTTT,CATSRGTQLNTEAFF